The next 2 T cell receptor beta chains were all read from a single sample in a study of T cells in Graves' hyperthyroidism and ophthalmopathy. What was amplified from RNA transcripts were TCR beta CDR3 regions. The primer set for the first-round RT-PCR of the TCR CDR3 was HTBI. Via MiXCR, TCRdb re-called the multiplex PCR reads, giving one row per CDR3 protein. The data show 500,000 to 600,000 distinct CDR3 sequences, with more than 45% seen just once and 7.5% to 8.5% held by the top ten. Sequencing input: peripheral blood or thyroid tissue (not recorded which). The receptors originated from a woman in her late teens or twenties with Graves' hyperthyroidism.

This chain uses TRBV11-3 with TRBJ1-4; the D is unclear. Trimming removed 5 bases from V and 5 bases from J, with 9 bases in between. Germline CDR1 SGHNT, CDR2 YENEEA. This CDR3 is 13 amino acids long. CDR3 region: CASSPTENEKLFF. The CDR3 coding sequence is TGTGCCAGCAGCCCGACGGAGAATGAAAAACTGTTTTTT.

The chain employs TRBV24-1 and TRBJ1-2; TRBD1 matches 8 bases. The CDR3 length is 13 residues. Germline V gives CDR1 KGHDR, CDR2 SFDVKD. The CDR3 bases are TGTGCTAGAGGGGACAGGTCCAACTATGGCTACACCTTC. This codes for CARGDRSNYGYTF.